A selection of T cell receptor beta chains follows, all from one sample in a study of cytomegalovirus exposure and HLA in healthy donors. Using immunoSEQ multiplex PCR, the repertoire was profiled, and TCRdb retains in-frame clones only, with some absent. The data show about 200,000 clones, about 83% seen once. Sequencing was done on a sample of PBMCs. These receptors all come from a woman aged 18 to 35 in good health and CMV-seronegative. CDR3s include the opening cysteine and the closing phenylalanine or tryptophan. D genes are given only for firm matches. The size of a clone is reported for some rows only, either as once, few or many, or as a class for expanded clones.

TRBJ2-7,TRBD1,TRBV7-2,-,CASSSRAPGQGGYEQYF,TGTGCCAGCAGCTCAAGGGCCCCGGGACAGGGCGGCTACGAGCAGTACTTC
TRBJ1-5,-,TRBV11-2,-,CASSYGGAGVVGHQPQHF,TGTGCCAGCAGCTACGGGGGAGCGGGGGTCGTAGGCCATCAGCCCCAGCATTTT
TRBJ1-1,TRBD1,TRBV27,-,CASSLSPGTENTEAFF,TGTGCCAGCAGTTTATCCCCCGGGACAGAGAACACTGAAGCTTTCTTT
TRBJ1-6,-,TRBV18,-,CASSPLPGDNSPLHF,TGTGCCAGCTCACCACTCCCGGGGGATAATTCACCCCTCCACTTT
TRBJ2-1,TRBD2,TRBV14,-,CASSQDLRGRANNEQFF,TGTGCCAGCAGCCAAGATCTCCGTGGGAGGGCCAACAATGAGCAGTTCTTC
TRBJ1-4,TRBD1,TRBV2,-,CASSRQGQRYEKLFF,TGTGCCAGCAGCCGACAGGGCCAGAGGTACGAAAAACTGTTTTTT
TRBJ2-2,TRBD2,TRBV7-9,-,CASSSLAGGPNTGELFF,TGTGCCAGCAGCTCCTTAGCGGGAGGGCCGAACACCGGGGAGCTGTTTTTT
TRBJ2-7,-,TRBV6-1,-,CASSEGFIGMTYEQYF,TGTGCCAGCAGTGAAGGCTTCATCGGGATGACCTACGAGCAGTACTTC
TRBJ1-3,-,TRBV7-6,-,CASSPEPPVTGSGNTIYF,TGTGCCAGCAGCCCCGAGCCCCCGGTAACCGGCTCTGGAAACACCATATATTTT
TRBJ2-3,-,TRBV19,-,CATSTGDTQYF,TGTGCCACTTCTACCGGAGATACGCAGTATTTT
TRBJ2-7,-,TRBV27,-,CASSDRTGSSGSGYEQYF,TGTGCCAGCAGTGACCGGACAGGGAGTAGCGGGAGCGGCTACGAGCAGTACTTC
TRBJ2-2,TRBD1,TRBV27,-,CASSNTGMDRWWTGELFF,TGTGCCAGCAGTAACACGGGAATGGACAGGTGGTGGACCGGGGAGCTGTTTTTT
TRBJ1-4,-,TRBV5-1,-,CASSPRTGTSDEKLFF,TGCGCCAGCAGCCCCCGAACCGGGACAAGCGATGAAAAACTGTTTTTT
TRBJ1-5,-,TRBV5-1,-,CASSWGDGPTDQPQHF,TGCGCCAGCAGCTGGGGGGACGGTCCAACGGATCAGCCCCAGCATTTT
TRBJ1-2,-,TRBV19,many,CASSGRTLDRYGYTF,TGTGCCAGTAGTGGGCGAACCCTCGACCGCTATGGCTACACCTTC
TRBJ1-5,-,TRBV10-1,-,CASGCPQGGCNQPQHF,TGCGCCAGCGGTTGTCCTCAAGGGGGATGCAATCAGCCCCAGCATTTT
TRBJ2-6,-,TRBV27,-,CASRLLQAGANVLTF,TGTGCCAGCAGACTGCTTCAGGCTGGGGCCAACGTCCTGACTTTC
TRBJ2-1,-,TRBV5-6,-,CASLLPGASGGGEQFF,TGTGCCAGCCTATTACCCGGGGCTAGCGGAGGGGGTGAGCAGTTCTTC
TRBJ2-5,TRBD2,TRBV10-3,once,CAIGGTSGQETQYF,TGTGCCATCGGAGGGACTAGCGGACAAGAGACCCAGTACTTC
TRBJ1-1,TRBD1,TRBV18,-,CATLRTGVTEAFF,TGTGCCACCTTGAGGACAGGGGTCACTGAAGCTTTCTTT
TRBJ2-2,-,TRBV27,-,CASSPSALTGELFF,TGTGCCAGCAGTCCCTCCGCACTCACCGGGGAGCTGTTTTTT
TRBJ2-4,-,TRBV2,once,CARSTATEAKNIQYF,TGTGCCAGGTCGACAGCTACCGAAGCCAAAAACATTCAGTACTTC
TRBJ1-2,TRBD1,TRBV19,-,CASSEGTAYGYTF,TGTGCCAGTAGTGAGGGGACAGCCTATGGCTACACCTTC
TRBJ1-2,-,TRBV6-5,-,CASSQGRGIYGYTF,TGTGCCAGCAGTCAGGGGAGGGGTATCTATGGCTACACCTTC
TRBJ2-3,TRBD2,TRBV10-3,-,CAISQGLAGSTDTQYF,TGTGCCATCAGCCAGGGACTAGCGGGGAGCACAGATACGCAGTATTTT